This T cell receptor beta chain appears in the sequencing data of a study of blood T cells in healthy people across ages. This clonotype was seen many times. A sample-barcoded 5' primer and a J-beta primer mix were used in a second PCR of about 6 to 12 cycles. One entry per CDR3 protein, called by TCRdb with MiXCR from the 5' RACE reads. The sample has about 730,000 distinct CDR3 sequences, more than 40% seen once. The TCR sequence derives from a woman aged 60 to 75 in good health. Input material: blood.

The CDR3 nucleotides read TGCGCCAGCAGCCAAGAGGAGAGACCTTACTACGAGCAGTACTTC. This gives the protein CASSQEERPYYEQYF. The chain combines TRBV4-3 with TRBJ2-7; D call uncertain. The CDR3 sequence is 15 residues long. Trimming took 0 bases from V and 3 from J, leaving 12 bases between them. Germline lookup yields CDR1 LGHNA and CDR2 YSLEER.